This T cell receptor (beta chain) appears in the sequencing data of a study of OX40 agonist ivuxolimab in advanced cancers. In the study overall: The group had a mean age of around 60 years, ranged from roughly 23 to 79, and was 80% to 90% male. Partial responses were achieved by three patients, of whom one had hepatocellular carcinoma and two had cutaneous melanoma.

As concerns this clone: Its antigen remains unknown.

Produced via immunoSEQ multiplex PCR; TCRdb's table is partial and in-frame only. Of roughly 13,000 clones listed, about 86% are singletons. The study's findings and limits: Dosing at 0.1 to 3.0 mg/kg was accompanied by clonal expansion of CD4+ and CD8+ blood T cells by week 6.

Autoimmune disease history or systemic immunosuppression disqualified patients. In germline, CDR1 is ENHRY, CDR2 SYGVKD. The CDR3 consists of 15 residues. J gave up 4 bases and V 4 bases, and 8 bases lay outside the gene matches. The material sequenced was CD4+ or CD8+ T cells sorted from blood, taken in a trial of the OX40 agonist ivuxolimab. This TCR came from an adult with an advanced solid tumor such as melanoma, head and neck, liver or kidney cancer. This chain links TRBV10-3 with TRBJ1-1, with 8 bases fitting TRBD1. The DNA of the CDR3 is TGTGCCATCAGTGCCCTACAGGGGGAGGGCACTGAAGCTTTCTTT. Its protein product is CAISALQGEGTEAFF.